Presented here are 15 T cell receptor beta chains from one specimen sequenced in a study of metastatic and nonmetastatic thyroid tumors. No patient had received any treatment before thyroid surgery. Using MiXCR, TCRdb re-called clones from the PCR reads. This table has around 29,000 clones, 20% appearing once. Sequencing used blood. The receptors shown here come from a female donor with papillary thyroid cancer or a benign thyroid nodule (not recorded which). Some clones in this sample may be carry-over from other donors' samples.

This clone was seen repeatedly, ten times or more. V usage is TRBV12-3 or TRBV12-4 and J usage is TRBJ2-3, with a weak D call TRBD1 (5 bases). The CDR3 loop spans 14 amino acids. Trimming pared 6 bases from V and 0 bases from J, leaving 10 bases between. DNA for the CDR3: TGTGCCAGCAGCCTGACAGCTAGCACAGATACGCAGTATTTT. It is translated as CASSLTASTDTQYF.

This clone has ten or more counts. The chain links TRBV4-3 to TRBJ1-1, with 7 bases identical to TRBD1. J lost 5 bases, V lost 0 bases, and 9 bases had no gene match. The CDR3 contains 16 residues. Germline-derived CDR1 and CDR2 are LGHNA and YSLEER. CDR3 nucleotides: TGCGCCAGCAGCCAAGAAAGGACAGGAGGATTGACTGAAGCTTTCTTT. Protein product: CASSQERTGGLTEAFF.

This clone was counted ten times or more. Being one base from a much bigger clone, this may be a read error. The chain combines TRBV6-1 with TRBJ1-3; D is possibly TRBD1 (6 bases). The CDR3 runs 17 residues. The germline V gene has CDR1 MNHNS and CDR2 SASEGT. The CDR3 is CASSDDLRTVSGSTIYF. The CDR3 nucleotides are TGTGCCAGCAGCGACGATCTCAGGACAGTCAGTGGAAGCACCATATATTTT.

This clone has just a few counts. Compared with germline, one end of the junction differs, possibly owing to a read error. This rearrangement joins TRBV27 to TRBJ2-3, with D unclear. Germline V gene lookup returns CDR1 MNHEY and CDR2 SMNVEV (reference sequence). This CDR3 has 13 residues. The CDR3 bases are TGTGCCATCAGTTTCACTGCCTCGGATACGCAGTATTTT. Amino acid sequence: CAISFTASDTQYF.

This clone was seen a few times. V gene TRBV19 combines with J gene TRBJ1-1; TRBD1 matches 11 bases. The CDR3 contains 15 residues. The V gene's germline CDR1 is LNHDA and CDR2 SQIVND (reference sequence). The V segment lost 8 bases and the J segment 4 bases; nucleotides outside the gene matches: 9. This CDR3 reads CASRDRGTGATEAFF. The DNA of the CDR3 is TGTGCCAGTCGGGACAGGGGGACTGGGGCCACTGAAGCTTTCTTT.

The V gene is TRBV4-2, the J gene TRBJ2-2; 7 bases align to TRBD1. The CDR3 totals 17 residues. The germline CDR1 and CDR2 sequences are LGHNA and YNFKEQ. After removal of 4 bases from V and 5 bases from J, the junction contained 13 bases not matched to a gene. The CDR3 spells CASSPYPRQGITGELFF. The CDR3 coding sequence is TGTGCCAGCAGCCCATATCCGAGACAGGGAATAACCGGGGAGCTGTTTTTT.

This clone was observed at least ten times. The CDR3 region is CASSQDALAGGLTYEQYF. DNA for the CDR3: TGTGCCAGCAGCCAAGACGCACTAGCGGGGGGACTAACCTACGAGCAGTACTTC. J is TRBJ2-7 and V is TRBV3-1; 12 nucleotides align to TRBD2. Trimming removed 0 bases from V and 2 bases from J; junction bases left unmatched: 8. This CDR3 region has 18 residues. Germline assignment: CDR1 LGHDT and CDR2 YNNKEL (reference sequence).

This clone has a handful of counts. V gene TRBV5-1 combines with J gene TRBJ1-3, with D possibly TRBD1 on 6 matching bases. Germline loops: CDR1 SGHRS, CDR2 YFSETQ. The CDR3 runs to 18 residues. Trimming removed 4 bases from V and 0 bases from J, with 20 bases in between. In DNA, the CDR3 is TGCGCCAGCAGCGGGGGGATTCTAACAGGGAACTCTGGAAACACCATATATTTT. Translating gives CASSGGILTGNSGNTIYF.

The sample holds a few counts of this clone. The J gene is TRBJ1-1, the V gene TRBV27, with D maybe TRBD1 (5 bases). This CDR3 is 14 amino acids long. Germline-derived CDR1 and CDR2 are MNHEY and SMNVEV (reference sequence). Trimming took 6 bases from V and 4 from J, leaving 15 bases between them. CDR3 amino acids: CASRLRGGVTEAFF. The CDR3 DNA reads as TGTGCCAGCAGGCTAAGGGGTGGTGTCACTGAAGCTTTCTTT.

At least ten counts were recorded for this clone. CDR3 sequence: CASRSPGASYGYTF. The CDR3 nucleotides read TGTGCCAGCAGGTCACCGGGGGCTTCCTATGGCTACACCTTC. V gene TRBV7-2 combines with J gene TRBJ1-2, with D tentatively TRBD1 (6 bases). Germline lookup yields CDR1 SGHTA and CDR2 FQGNSA. V lost 6 bases and J lost 4, with 15 bases in between. This CDR3 comprises 14 residues.

The rearrangement joins TRBV28 to TRBJ1-2, with D unclear. The germline gives CDR1 MDHEN, CDR2 SYDVKM. The V end was cut by 7 bases, the J end by 4 bases, with 16 bases between. The CDR3 runs to 14 residues. The CDR3 protein is CASTLPGRSYGYTF. As DNA, the CDR3 is TGTGCCAGCACCCTCCCGGGCCGGAGCTATGGCTACACCTTC.

The sample holds many counts of this clone. The rearrangement links TRBV18 to TRBJ1-5; D gene unclear. V lost 3 bases to trimming and J lost 7 bases, with 16 bases between them. Looked up from germline, CDR1 is KGHSH and CDR2 is LQKENI. The CDR3 has 15 residues. This chain's CDR3 is CASSPAQSNRQPQHF. CDR3 sequence (DNA): TGTGCCAGCTCACCGGCCCAATCGAATCGCCAGCCCCAGCATTTT.

This clone turned up a few times. The V and J genes are TRBV6-1 and TRBJ1-1, with D maybe TRBD1 (6 bases). Germline assignment: CDR1 MNHNS and CDR2 SASEGT. The CDR3 is 14 residues long. Deletions cut 7 bases from V and 2 bases from J, with 14 bases between. CDR3 nucleotides: TGTGCCAGCACCCGGGGGGGCAGCAACACTGAAGCTTTCTTT. Protein product: CASTRGGSNTEAFF.

This clone showed up many times. J is TRBJ2-7 and V is TRBV19; 12 bases align to TRBD1. The ends lost 9 bases at V and 5 bases at J; junction bases unmatched: 5. The CDR3 is 13 residues long. Per germline, CDR1 LNHDA and CDR2 SQIVND (reference sequence). CDR3 sequence: CASRDRGRDEQYF. Here the CDR3 DNA reads TGTGCCAGCCGGGACAGGGGGCGCGACGAGCAGTACTTC.

J is TRBJ1-1 and V is TRBV6-1; D may be TRBD1 (5 bases). V lost 8 bases, J lost 7 bases, and 20 bases lay in between. This CDR3 contains 14 residues. Germline CDR1 reads MNHNS; CDR2 reads SASEGT. This chain's CDR3 is CASGRGGAGGEAFF. The CDR3 region has the DNA TGTGCCAGCGGTAGAGGAGGGGCCGGGGGTGAAGCTTTCTTT.